The present TCR beta chain was sequenced within a study of cytomegalovirus exposure and HLA in healthy donors. About the research overall: Earlier sequencing of 150 million to 200 million T cells yielded roughly 100 million unique TCR beta sequences. Study-level points and caveats: Within the data, a cluster of highly shared sequence variants was likely a sequencing artifact.

The PCR employed 60 Vbeta primers together with 13 Jbeta primers. The method was immunoSEQ multiplex PCR; TCRdb's version includes in-frame clones alone and lacks a portion of them. The table has under 200,000 clones, roughly 84% seen once. The germline V gene encodes CDR1 MNHEY and CDR2 SVGAGI. The ends lost 10 bases at V and 1 base at J; junction bases unmatched: 12. This CDR3 contains 15 residues. This clone was recorded once. The antigen remains unidentified. The sequence was collected from a boy aged 2 to 10 in good health and CMV-seronegative. The sequenced material came from PBMCs. The V and J genes are TRBV6-5 and TRBJ1-1, with 7 nucleotides matching TRBD1. CDR3 sequence: CATVSYTGANTEAFF. The CDR3 DNA sequence: TGTGCCACGGTATCTTATACAGGGGCGAACACTGAAGCTTTCTTT.